A selection of T cell receptor beta chains follows, all from one sample in a study of cytomegalovirus exposure and HLA in healthy donors. TCRdb's table, derived via immunoSEQ multiplex PCR, lists solely in-frame clones and lacks some. Found here are around 160,000 clones, 70% to 90% of them singletons; the top ten hold approximately 3%. The specimen sequenced was PBMCs. The receptors were gathered from a young man in good health and CMV-seronegative. The CDR3 runs from the conserved cysteine through the conserved F or W. The D gene is left open where the match is weak. Size is omitted from some rows. Given values are once, few, many or a class for expanded clones.

size	length	D	V	J	CDR3	DNA
-	14	-	TRBV6-5	TRBJ1-4	CASSMAGGVEKLFF	TGTGCCAGCAGTATGGCCGGGGGGGTGGAAAAACTGTTTTTT
-	14	TRBD1	TRBV29-1	TRBJ1-2	CSVPMDRGSYGYTF	TGCAGCGTCCCGATGGACAGGGGCAGCTATGGCTACACCTTC
-	14	-	TRBV6-1	TRBJ1-1	CASSEEGGWTEAFF	TGTGCCAGCAGTGAGGAGGGGGGGTGGACTGAAGCTTTCTTT
-	15	-	TRBV25-1	TRBJ2-2	CASSDWTTDTGELFF	TGTGCCAGCAGTGATTGGACTACTGACACCGGGGAGCTGTTTTTT
-	15	TRBD1	TRBV4-2	TRBJ2-4	CASSQMTGGVDIQYF	TGTGCCAGCAGCCAAATGACAGGGGGCGTTGACATTCAGTACTTC
-	15	TRBD2	TRBV6-6	TRBJ2-7	CASIPDREGTYEQYF	TGTGCCAGCATCCCCGACCGGGAGGGGACCTACGAGCAGTACTTC
-	17	-	TRBV4-1	TRBJ2-1	CASSPTVLSSDYNEQFF	TGCGCCAGCAGCCCGACAGTCCTTTCATCAGATTACAATGAGCAGTTCTTC
-	15	TRBD1	TRBV5-1	TRBJ2-3	CASSLWGQGPDTQYF	TGCGCCAGCAGCTTGTGGGGACAGGGACCAGATACGCAGTATTTT
once	14	TRBD1	TRBV6-5	TRBJ2-1	CASSTGTGGGMEFF	TGTGCCAGCAGCACCGGGACAGGGGGAGGAATGGAGTTCTTC
-	13	-	TRBV6-1	TRBJ2-3	CASKLRYTDTQYF	TGTGCCAGCAAGTTGAGGTACACAGATACGCAGTATTTT
-	16	-	TRBV5-1	TRBJ1-1	CASSFTPAGAWTEAFF	TGCGCCAGCAGCTTCACGCCGGCGGGGGCCTGGACTGAAGCTTTCTTT
-	15	-	TRBV7-9	TRBJ2-3	CASSSTGFSTDTQYF	TGTGCCAGCAGCTCGACAGGATTTAGCACAGATACGCAGTATTTT
once	16	TRBD2	TRBV27	TRBJ2-7	CASSGRGLAASYEQYF	TGTGCCAGCAGTGGAAGGGGACTAGCGGCCTCCTACGAGCAGTACTTC
once	13	TRBD2	TRBV27	TRBJ2-7	CASSTGTTYEQYF	TGTGCCAGCAGCACCGGGACTACCTACGAGCAGTACTTC
-	16	-	TRBV4-1	TRBJ2-5	CASSQGDRISQETQYF	TGCGCCAGCAGCCAAGGAGACAGGATATCCCAAGAGACCCAGTACTTC
-	12	-	TRBV15	TRBJ2-7	CATSNPGYEQYF	TGTGCCACCAGCAATCCGGGATACGAGCAGTACTTC
-	12	-	TRBV11-3	TRBJ2-1	CASSLGEREQFF	TGTGCCAGCAGCTTAGGGGAGCGGGAGCAGTTCTTC
once	12	-	TRBV7-9	TRBJ2-7	CASSPQYYEQYF	TGTGCCAGCAGCCCACAGTACTACGAGCAGTACTTC
-	15	TRBD2	TRBV27	TRBJ2-5	CASSFSGRSGETQYF	TGTGCCAGCAGTTTCAGCGGGAGAAGCGGCGAGACCCAGTACTTC
-	14	-	TRBV18	TRBJ1-3	CASSRDRNADTIYF	TGTGCCAGCTCACGCGATCGAAATGCGGACACCATATATTTT
-	12	-	TRBV27	TRBJ1-2	CASRSNNYGYTF	TGTGCCAGCAGGAGTAATAACTATGGCTACACCTTC
-	16	-	TRBV5-1	TRBJ2-6	CASSEGHSSGANVLTF	TGCGCCAGCAGCGAGGGACATAGCTCTGGGGCCAACGTCCTGACTTTC
-	13	-	TRBV7-9	TRBJ1-1	CASSPRGGTEAFF	TGTGCCAGCAGCCCGAGGGGGGGGACTGAAGCTTTCTTT
-	14	-	TRBV5-1	TRBJ2-7	CASSLARGTIEQYF	TGCGCCAGCAGCTTGGCCAGGGGAACTATCGAGCAGTACTTC
-	14	-	TRBV7-9	TRBJ2-3	CASSPPRAEDTQYF	TGTGCCAGCTCCCCCCCGCGGGCCGAGGATACGCAGTATTTT
once	15	TRBD2	TRBV27	TRBJ2-2	CASSLRGRDTGELFF	TGTGCCAGCAGTTTACGGGGGAGGGACACCGGGGAGCTGTTTTTT
-	14	TRBD1	TRBV4-3	TRBJ1-2	CASSPRTGGDGYTF	TGCGCCAGCAGCCCCCGGACAGGGGGCGATGGCTACACCTTC
-	15	-	TRBV6-5	TRBJ2-3	CASGQIRGTTDTQYF	TGTGCCAGCGGGCAAATTCGGGGGACCACAGATACGCAGTATTTT